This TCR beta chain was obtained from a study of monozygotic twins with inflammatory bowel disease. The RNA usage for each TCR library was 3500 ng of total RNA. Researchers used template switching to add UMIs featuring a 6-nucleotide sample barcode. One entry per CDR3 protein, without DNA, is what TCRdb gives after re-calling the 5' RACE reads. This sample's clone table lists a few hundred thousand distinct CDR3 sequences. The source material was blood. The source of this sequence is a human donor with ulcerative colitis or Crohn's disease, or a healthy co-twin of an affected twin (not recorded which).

The CDR3 sequence: CASSFRDANEKLFF. This rearrangement joins TRBV7-9 to TRBJ1-4; TCRdb returns TRBD1, unconfirmable since there is no DNA. There are 14 residues in the CDR3. Germline CDR1 SEHNR, CDR2 FQNEAQ (reference sequence).